Listed below are T cell receptor beta chains from one sample, sequenced in a study of shared clonotypes between healthy human individuals. The assay was immunoSEQ multiplex PCR, and TCRdb's table has in-frame clones only and misses some. The data hold about a million clones, with approximately 68% observed a single time. Input material: memory CD4+ T cells sorted from blood. Receptor source: a man younger than 35 in good health. Each CDR3 is given without its conserved first and last residue.

J,V,CDR3
TRBJ2-7,TRBV7-6,ASSTRLGEQY
TRBJ1-2,TRBV7-9,ASSSGQAPGYT
TRBJ1-2,TRBV5-5,ASTLEAGKGYT
TRBJ2-1,TRBV12-5,ASGEAYNEQF
TRBJ2-6,TRBV5-1,ASSPTSGGFSGANVLT
TRBJ1-4,TRBV12-5,ASGLLPVGTNEKLF
TRBJ2-2,TRBV5-1,ASSFRTDHTGELF
TRBJ2-2,TRBV6-6,ASRGLAGGGTGELF
TRBJ1-1,TRBV7-9,ASRPTGMGTEAF
TRBJ1-4,TRBV6-5,ASSPGGRAEKLF
TRBJ2-5,TRBV7-2,ASSLAGTGGETQY
TRBJ2-5,TRBV5-4,ASSSRATQETQY
TRBJ2-3,TRBV28,ASSLPTDTQY
TRBJ1-5,TRBV19,ASSMDRGRQPQH
TRBJ1-1,TRBV28,ASSLGSPFDPLGEAF
TRBJ2-5,TRBV28,ASSLGGTETQY
TRBJ2-7,TRBV7-2,ASSPSNGPSHEQY
TRBJ2-7,TRBV27,ASSPVLGSNYEQY
TRBJ1-2,TRBV28,ASRSGDSRFGGYT
TRBJ2-2,TRBV9,ASSVGQGQGSGELF
TRBJ1-4,TRBV6-1,ASRERGYEKLF
TRBJ2-5,TRBV15,ATGRQRSETQY
TRBJ1-4,TRBV5-1,ASRVGINEKLF
TRBJ2-7,TRBV28,ASRNRAPGSYEQY
TRBJ2-3,TRBV5-5,ASSYRREDTQY
TRBJ2-7,TRBV5-1,ASSLEDSSSYEQY
TRBJ1-2,TRBV6-1,ASSVRKNYGYT
TRBJ1-1,TRBV2,ASSVRGNTEAF
TRBJ2-3,TRBV30,AWRTSGSTDTQY
TRBJ2-3,TRBV5-8,ASSLRRGTNTDTQY
TRBJ2-5,TRBV18,ASSPGLQETQY
TRBJ2-1,TRBV7-9,ASSRWTGRSYNEQF